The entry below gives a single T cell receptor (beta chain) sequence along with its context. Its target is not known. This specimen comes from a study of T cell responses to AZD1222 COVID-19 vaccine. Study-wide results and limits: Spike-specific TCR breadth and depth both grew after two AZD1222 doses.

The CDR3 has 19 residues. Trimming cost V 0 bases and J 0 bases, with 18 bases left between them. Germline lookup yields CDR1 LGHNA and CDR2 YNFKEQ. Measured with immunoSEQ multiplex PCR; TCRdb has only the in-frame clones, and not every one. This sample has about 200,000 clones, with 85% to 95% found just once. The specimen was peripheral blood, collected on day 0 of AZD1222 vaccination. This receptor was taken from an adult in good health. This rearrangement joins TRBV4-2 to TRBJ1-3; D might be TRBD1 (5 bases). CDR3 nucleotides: TGTGCCAGCAGCCAAGAAGGGTATGGGACGCAAGGCTCTGGAAACACCATATATTTT. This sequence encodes CASSQEGYGTQGSGNTIYF.